The 2 T cell receptor beta chains below come from one sample, sequenced in a study of early T cells in non-severe SARS-CoV-2 infection. TCRdb re-analysed the 5' RACE reads in MiXCR, keeping a single row per CDR3 protein. This table holds around 80,000 distinct CDR3 sequences, roughly 13% found once. Sequencing was performed on whole blood. These receptors all come from an adult who was a healthcare worker with PCR-confirmed SARS-CoV-2 infection or an uninfected control (not recorded which).

The chain uses TRBV29-1 and TRBJ2-3; D ambiguous. The germline V and J ends were trimmed by 1 base and 6 bases, with 5 bases remaining between them. The CDR3 loop spans 11 amino acids. Germline CDR1 is SQVTM and CDR2 is ANQGSEA. The CDR3 DNA reads TGCAGCGTTGAAGTTGCGGATACGCAGTATTTT. It specifies CSVEVADTQYF.

The CDR3 nucleotides are TGTGCCAGCAGCCCTACTTTCGGGGATTACAATGAGCAGTTCTTC. It encodes CASSPTFGDYNEQFF. The rearrangement links TRBV5-6 to TRBJ2-1; D possibly corresponds to TRBD2 (5 bases). The V and J ends lost 4 bases and 4 bases respectively, with 15 bases between them. CDR1 and CDR2 (germline): SGHDT, YYEEEE. The CDR3 totals 15 residues.